A single sample gave rise to the 26 T cell receptor beta chains below, sequenced in a study of T cell changes during pregnancy in multiple sclerosis. Data came from immunoSEQ multiplex PCR; TCRdb stores just in-frame clones and leaves some out. The sample lists more than 65,000 clones, roughly 90% seen once, with around 9.5% in the top ten. This sample comprised peripheral blood, obtained after pregnancy. The receptors here all came from a female donor in good health, enrolled as a control in a pregnancy study.

V is TRBV27 and J is TRBJ1-2; D is undetermined. The CDR3 sequence is 14 residues long. Germline V gives CDR1 MNHEY, CDR2 SMNVEV (reference sequence). V was cut by 0 bases and J by 5 bases, with 10 bases left in between. The CDR3 DNA sequence: TGTGCCAGCAGTTTATCGGGGAGACCGTATGGCTACACCTTC. The encoded protein is CASSLSGRPYGYTF.

The chain recombines TRBV14 with TRBJ2-5; 10 nucleotides match TRBD2. Trimming removed 0 bases from V and 4 bases from J; junction bases left unmatched: 11. The CDR3 sequence is 18 residues long. Per the germline V gene, CDR1 is SGHDN and CDR2 is FVKESK. As DNA, the CDR3 is TGTGCCAGCAGCCAAGATCGTTCTAGCGGGAGAAGGAGAGAGACCCAGTACTTC. It codes for CASSQDRSSGRRRETQYF.

This sequence joins TRBV7-6 and TRBJ2-3; D may be TRBD1 (6 bases). The CDR3 totals 15 residues. V was trimmed by 4 bases and J by 2 bases, leaving 13 bases between them. Germline V gene sequence: CDR1 SGHVS, CDR2 FNYEAQ. CDR3 DNA sequence: TGTGCCAGCAGCTACCTCCAGGGGACCACAGATACGCAGTATTTT. Its translation: CASSYLQGTTDTQYF.

The V and J genes are TRBV5-6 and TRBJ2-4; 7 bases line up with TRBD2. CDR1 SGHDT and CDR2 YYEEEE come from the germline V gene. The V gene end was trimmed by 0 bases and the J gene end by 1 base; junction bases not matched to a gene: 4. CDR3 length equals 16 residues. The CDR3 DNA reads as TGTGCCAGCAGCTTGGGGGACGGGGGGGCCAAAAACATTCAGTACTTC. Translated: CASSLGDGGAKNIQYF.

The rearrangement uses TRBV11-2 and TRBJ2-1; D is ambiguous. In germline, CDR1 is SGHAT, CDR2 FQNNGV. This CDR3 spans 14 amino acids. V lost 7 bases to trimming and J lost 3 bases, with 13 bases between them. The CDR3, as DNA: TGTGCCAGCACCCCCTCTGGCGGCTACAATGAGCAGTTCTTC. Translating gives CASTPSGGYNEQFF.

The chain carries TRBV9 and TRBJ1-1, with D possibly being TRBD1 (6 bases). The CDR3 sequence is 14 residues long. Per the germline V gene, CDR1 is SGDLS and CDR2 is YYNGEE. Deletions cut 3 bases from V and 2 bases from J, with 11 bases between. The DNA of the CDR3 is TGTGCCAGCAGCGGTGGGGGGGCTAACACTGAAGCTTTCTTT. Translated: CASSGGGANTEAFF.

This chain links TRBV18 with TRBJ1-2, with D unresolved. CDR1 and CDR2 (germline): KGHSH, LQKENI. The CDR3 totals 17 residues. V dropped 2 bases and J dropped 4 bases, with 20 bases sitting between them. In DNA, the CDR3 is TGTGCCAGCTCACCAGTGCGACTAGAGGAGCGGTCCTATGGCTACACCTTC. It is translated as CASSPVRLEERSYGYTF.

This chain's CDR3 is CASSMDRVGSPLHF. In DNA, the CDR3 is TGTGCCAGTAGTATGGACAGGGTGGGTTCACCCCTCCACTTT. The chain couples TRBV19 to TRBJ1-6; 8 bases are shared with TRBD1. V lost 3 bases and J lost 9; bases outside the gene matches: 4. Germline V gene sequence: CDR1 LNHDA, CDR2 SQIVND (reference sequence). The CDR3 spans 14 residues.

V and J are TRBV6-5 and TRBJ2-3; TRBD2 matches at 10 bases. The CDR3 is made up of 15 amino acids. In germline, CDR1 is MNHEY, CDR2 SVGAGI. J gave up 4 bases and V 7 bases, and 8 bases lay outside the gene matches. CDR3 in amino acids: CASTPGLAEADTQYF. In DNA, the CDR3 is TGTGCCAGCACCCCAGGACTAGCGGAAGCAGATACGCAGTATTTT.

The rearrangement joins TRBV19 to TRBJ2-1; 14 nucleotides match TRBD2. CDR1 LNHDA and CDR2 SQIVND come from the germline V gene (reference sequence). V lost 10 bases to trimming and J lost 8 bases; unmatched junction nucleotides: 10. There are 15 residues in the CDR3. CDR3 sequence: CATLKTSGRADEQFF. CDR3 coding DNA: TGTGCCACCCTTAAGACTAGCGGGAGGGCGGATGAGCAGTTCTTC.

This sequence joins TRBV6-5 and TRBJ1-6; D call uncertain. CDR1 and CDR2 (germline): MNHEY, SVGAGI. This CDR3 has 15 residues. V gave up 0 bases and J gave up 10 bases, with 13 bases separating them. CDR3 loop: CASSYSGRGDSPLHF. The CDR3 bases are TGTGCCAGCAGTTACTCCGGGAGAGGAGACTCACCCCTCCACTTT.

The chain is built from TRBV7-2 and TRBJ2-7, with 11 bases identical to TRBD2. V shed 7 bases, J shed 3 bases, and the junction held 8 bases outside the gene matches. The CDR3 consists of 15 residues. CDR1 and CDR2 (germline): SGHTA, FQGNSA. The CDR3 nucleotides are TGTGCCAGCATCCCTAGTACTAGCGGGAGCTACGAGCAGTACTTC. As protein: CASIPSTSGSYEQYF.

This chain joins TRBV6-1 and TRBJ2-7; no clear D. The germline V gene encodes CDR1 MNHNS and CDR2 SASEGT. V gave up 8 bases and J gave up 7 bases, with 18 bases separating them. CDR3 length equals 13 residues. The CDR3, as DNA: TGTGCCAGCGGCGACAAGTCTTATAGGGAGCAGTACTTC. Its protein product is CASGDKSYREQYF.

This clone was found once. The rearrangement joins TRBV15 to TRBJ2-3, with TRBD2 matching over 9 bases. V was pared by 4 bases and J by 6 bases, with 11 bases of the junction left unmatched. Germline-derived CDR1 and CDR2 are LNHNV and YYDKDF (reference sequence). CDR3 length: 16 amino acids. The CDR3 loop is CATSMNSGSRLDTQYF. CDR3 DNA: TGTGCCACCAGCATGAATAGCGGGAGCCGACTCGATACGCAGTATTTT.

This clone has only one observation. The chain recombines TRBV25-1 with TRBJ2-5; 11 bases fit TRBD2. Germline assignment: CDR1 MGHDK and CDR2 SYGVNS. J lost 9 bases, V lost 5 bases, and 5 bases had no gene match. The CDR3 contains 13 residues. This chain's CDR3 is CASSSTSGTSQYF. For the CDR3, the DNA is TGTGCCAGCAGTTCGACTAGCGGGACGTCCCAGTACTTC.

The chain recombines TRBV5-1 with TRBJ1-1; D gene unclear. Trimming took 4 bases from V and 3 from J, leaving 16 bases between them. Per the germline V gene, CDR1 is SGHRS and CDR2 is YFSETQ. The CDR3 runs to 15 residues. The CDR3 DNA is TGCGCCAGCAGCAAGGGCGCGGCGCGGGACACTGAAGCTTTCTTT. It yields the protein CASSKGAARDTEAFF.

The chain carries TRBV5-6 and TRBJ2-7; 9 bases fit TRBD2. The V gene end was trimmed by 3 bases and the J gene end by 3 bases; junction bases not matched to a gene: 10. In germline, CDR1 is SGHDT, CDR2 YYEEEE. This CDR3 is built from 16 residues. The CDR3 DNA reads as TGTGCCAGCAGCTGGGGGGGGGCTAGCGGGAACTACGAGCAGTACTTC. It encodes CASSWGGASGNYEQYF.

The chain combines TRBV25-1 with TRBJ2-5; D is perhaps TRBD2 (6 bases). Germline V gene sequence: CDR1 MGHDK, CDR2 SYGVNS. Trimming pared 11 bases from V and 5 bases from J, leaving 12 bases between. This CDR3 comprises 11 residues. The CDR3: CAAAGYETQYF. The CDR3 DNA sequence: TGTGCCGCGGCGGGGTACGAGACCCAGTACTTC.

The chain has TRBV7-8 and TRBJ2-1; D not resolved. The V end was cut by 7 bases, the J end by 3 bases, with 10 bases between. The length of the CDR3 is 13 residues. Germline lookup yields CDR1 SGHVS and CDR2 FQNEAQ. The DNA of the CDR3 is TGTGCCAGCACCCTGGCTTTCTACAATGAGCAGTTCTTC. As protein: CASTLAFYNEQFF.

The rearrangement joins TRBV5-1 to TRBJ1-1; 7 nucleotides match TRBD1. Trimming removed 5 bases from V and 3 bases from J; junction bases left unmatched: 7. Germline V lookup: CDR1 SGHRS, CDR2 YFSETQ. There are 14 residues in the CDR3. The CDR3 loop reads CASRTGIGDTEAFF. Written as DNA, the CDR3 is TGCGCCAGCAGGACAGGGATCGGGGACACTGAAGCTTTCTTT.

The chain is built from TRBV29-1 and TRBJ2-7, with D tentatively TRBD2 (5 bases). Per the germline V gene, CDR1 is SQVTM and CDR2 is ANQGSEA. The CDR3 length is 11 residues. V gave up 5 bases and J gave up 1 base, with 6 bases separating them. DNA of the CDR3: TGCAGCGTTACGGGGTCCTACGAGCAGTACTTC. Encoded protein: CSVTGSYEQYF.

This clone appeared once. The chain couples TRBV27 to TRBJ2-6, with 8 bases lining up with TRBD2. Germline CDR1 is MNHEY and CDR2 is SMNVEV (reference sequence). V was clipped by 2 bases and J by 0 bases; unmatched bases: 3. This CDR3 is built from 17 residues. The CDR3: CASSLTSGSSGANVLTF. CDR3 nucleotides: TGTGCCAGCAGTTTAACTAGCGGTTCCTCTGGGGCCAACGTCCTGACTTTC.

The chain employs TRBV7-2 and TRBJ1-1; possibly TRBD1 for D (5 bases). Trimming left V 5 bases short and J 4 bases short, with 11 bases between. CDR1 SGHTA and CDR2 FQGNSA come from the germline V gene. The CDR3 is made up of 13 amino acids. CDR3 amino acids: CASSRVRGTEAFF. In nucleotides, the CDR3 is TGTGCCAGCAGCAGGGTAAGGGGCACTGAAGCTTTCTTT.

The genes are TRBV29-1 and TRBJ2-2; 8 nucleotides match TRBD1. V shed 7 bases, J shed 1 base, and the junction held 8 bases outside the gene matches. The CDR3 is 15 amino acids. Germline-derived CDR1 and CDR2 are SQVTM and ANQGSEA. The CDR3 region has the DNA TGCAGCGCCGCATCCGGGACAGGGAACACCGGGGAGCTGTTTTTT. Its translation: CSAASGTGNTGELFF.

The chain links TRBV7-2 to TRBJ2-1, with D perhaps TRBD1 (6 bases). Germline V lookup: CDR1 SGHTA, CDR2 FQGNSA. CDR3 length: 15 residues. The V gene lost 4 bases and the J gene lost 3 bases, with 13 bases spanning the gap. The CDR3 loop reads CASSSRQVLYNEQFF. The CDR3 DNA sequence: TGTGCCAGCAGCTCCCGACAGGTTCTCTACAATGAGCAGTTCTTC.

V is TRBV10-3 and J is TRBJ2-1, with D perhaps matching TRBD1 (6 bases). V dropped 3 bases and J dropped 9 bases, with 18 bases sitting between them. The CDR3 length is 15 residues. Germline V gene lookup returns CDR1 ENHRY and CDR2 SYGVKD. The CDR3 here is CAISDSGQNQGEQFF. CDR3 in DNA: TGTGCCATCAGTGACTCTGGACAGAACCAGGGTGAGCAGTTCTTC.